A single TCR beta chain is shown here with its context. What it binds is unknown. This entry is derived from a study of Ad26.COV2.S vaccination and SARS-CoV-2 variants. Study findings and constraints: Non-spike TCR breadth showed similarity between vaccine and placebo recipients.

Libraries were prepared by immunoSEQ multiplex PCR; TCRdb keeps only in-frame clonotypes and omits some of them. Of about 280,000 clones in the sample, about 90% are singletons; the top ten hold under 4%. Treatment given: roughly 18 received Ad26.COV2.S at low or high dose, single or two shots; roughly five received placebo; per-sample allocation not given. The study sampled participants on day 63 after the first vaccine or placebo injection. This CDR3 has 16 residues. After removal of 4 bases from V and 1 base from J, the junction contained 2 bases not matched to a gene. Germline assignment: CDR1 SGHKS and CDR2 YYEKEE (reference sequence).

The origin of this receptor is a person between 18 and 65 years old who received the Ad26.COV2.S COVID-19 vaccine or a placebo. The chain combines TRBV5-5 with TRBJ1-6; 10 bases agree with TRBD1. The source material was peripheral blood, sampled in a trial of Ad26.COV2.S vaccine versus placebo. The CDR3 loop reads CASSPGQGSYNSPLHF. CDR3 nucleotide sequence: TGTGCCAGCAGCCCGGGACAGGGGTCCTATAATTCACCCCTCCACTTT.